What follows are 24 T cell receptor beta chains derived from one specimen sequenced in a study of T-cell reconstitution after alpha-beta-depleted transplantation in children listed by TCRdb under 2016. The sample's treatment or condition label is to be understood as: allogeneic hematopoietic cell transplantation with graft depleted of TCRalphabeta T cells and CD19 B cells. The library was made by PCR. Data came from an Illumina HiSeq 2500. Molecular barcoding was employed in the preparation of TCR libraries, with unique molecular identifiers being used to normalize TCRbeta repertoire quantification. TCRdb applied fastp at Q25 and MiXCR to the public reads, then kept only in-frame beta chains. Rows are combined by CDR3 protein, so each entry shows the most common genes and DNA. This sample has some 440,000 distinct CDR3 sequences in its table, and 16% of those were observed once. Together, the top ten hold 29% of the sample.

The sample in question was PBMCs, mostly from graft donor cells, obtained 360 days after TCRalphabeta/CD19-depleted stem cell transplant. Receptor source: a boy under two years old who had a stem cell transplant for Wiskott-Aldrich syndrome, so the T cells may come from the graft donor.

In its sample, this clonotype was seen a few times. V gene TRBV7-8 combines with J gene TRBJ1-4, with 9 bases identical to TRBD1. Germline values: CDR1 SGHVS, CDR2 FQNEAQ. Germline trimming cut 4 bases from V and 8 bases from J; bases unmatched to any gene: 5. The CDR3 extends over 14 amino acids. CDR3 sequence reads: CASSSRQGVEKLFF. CDR3 sequence (DNA): TGTGCCAGCAGCTCCCGACAGGGGGTCGAAAAACTGTTTTTT.

This clonotype appeared a few times. Here the CDR3 DNA reads TGCAGCGCGACAGGGGGCGAAACCCCGGCGCTGTTTTTT. This encodes CSATGGETPALFF. The V gene is TRBV29-1, the J gene TRBJ2-2, with TRBD1 identical over 10 bases. The germline gives CDR1 SQVTM, CDR2 ANQGSEA. V was pared by 7 bases and J by 13 bases, with 12 bases of the junction left unmatched. The CDR3 covers 13 residues.

This clonotype was recorded at least ten times. The chain recombines TRBV3-1 with TRBJ2-2; no definite D call. V was clipped by 2 bases and J by 2 bases, with 9 bases between them. Per the germline V gene, CDR1 is LGHDT and CDR2 is YNNKEL (reference sequence). The CDR3 has 15 residues. The CDR3 sequence: CASSQIPYNTGELFF. The CDR3 DNA reads TGTGCCAGCAGCCAAATCCCATACAACACCGGGGAGCTGTTTTTT.

The genes are TRBV7-9 and TRBJ2-7; 7 bases are shared with TRBD1. Germline V lookup: CDR1 SEHNR, CDR2 FQNEAQ (reference sequence). The CDR3 runs to 12 residues. With V trimmed by 3 bases and J by 7 bases, 3 bases remained unmatched. For the CDR3, the DNA is TGTGCCAGCAGCTTTGGGACAGAGGAGCAGTACTTC. Protein: CASSFGTEEQYF. The full variable domain, completed using reference TRBV7-9 and TRBJ2-7, is DTGVSQNPRHKITKRGQNVTFRCDPISEHNRLYWYRQTLGQGPEFLTYFQNEAQLEKSRLLSDRFSAERPKGSFSTLEIQRTEQGDSAMYLCASSFGTEEQYFGPGTRLTVT.

The genes are TRBV18 and TRBJ2-2, with D tentatively TRBD1 (5 bases). Trimming took off 6 bases at V and 4 bases at J, with 15 bases between the two ends. Germline lookup yields CDR1 KGHSH and CDR2 LQKENI. CDR3 size: 15 residues. CDR3 DNA sequence: TGTGCCAGCTCGTCAGGGATACCTGGCACCGGGGAGCTGTTTTTT. This translates into CASSSGIPGTGELFF.

The chain couples TRBV7-2 to TRBJ2-2, with unresolved D. This CDR3 spans 13 amino acids. V was shortened by 5 bases and J by 8 bases, with 12 bases between the two germline ends. The germline V gene encodes CDR1 SGHTA and CDR2 FQGNSA. The CDR3 region is CASSPVPQGELFF. The CDR3 nucleotides are TGTGCCAGCAGCCCGGTCCCCCAGGGGGAGCTGTTTTTT.

This clonotype showed up just a few times. This chain joins TRBV29-1 and TRBJ1-1; D is unresolved. V was pared by 7 bases and J by 5 bases, with 8 bases between. This CDR3 is 10 amino acids long. Germline assignment: CDR1 SQVTM and CDR2 ANQGSEA. CDR3 loop: CSGGGTEAFF. The CDR3 nucleotides read TGCAGCGGAGGTGGTACTGAAGCTTTCTTT.

This clonotype was counted only a few times. The chain carries TRBV7-9 and TRBJ1-1, with D uncertain. The CDR3 runs 15 residues. V was shortened by 4 bases and J by 6 bases, with 18 bases between the two germline ends. CDR1 and CDR2 from the germline V gene are SEHNR and FQNEAQ (reference sequence). CDR3 nucleotides: TGTGCCAGCAGCTCAATTAACGTCCGGGGAGCTGAAGCTTTCTTT. Its protein is CASSSINVRGAEAFF.

The chain carries TRBV6-5 and TRBJ2-1; no definite D call. The CDR3 totals 15 residues. CDR1 is MNHEY and CDR2 is SVGAGI in the germline V gene. Trimming left V 2 bases short and J 7 bases short, with 15 bases between. The CDR3 DNA reads TGTGCCAGCAGTTACCTACTGTCTAGGGCGAATGAGCAGTTCTTC. This encodes CASSYLLSRANEQFF.

This clonotype has a single count. The chain uses TRBV7-8 and TRBJ2-7; TRBD2 agrees at 11 bases. With V trimmed by 4 bases and J by 2 bases, 4 bases remained unmatched. Germline CDR1 reads SGHVS; CDR2 reads FQNEAQ. This CDR3 spans 15 amino acids. The CDR3 coding sequence is TGTGCCAGCAGCTCACCTAGCGGGGGGACCTACGAGCAGTACTTC. Its protein is CASSSPSGGTYEQYF.

This clonotype was counted many times. The chain employs TRBV5-1 and TRBJ2-5; a weak D match, TRBD2 (6 bases). Looked up from germline, CDR1 is SGHRS and CDR2 is YFSETQ. The CDR3 length is 14 residues. V lost 3 bases and J 5 bases, leaving 14 bases between the germline ends. CDR3 DNA: TGCGCCAGCAGCTGGGACTCCGGAGGGGAGACCCAGTACTTC. It specifies CASSWDSGGETQYF. The full variable domain, completed using reference TRBV5-1 and TRBJ2-5, is KAGVTQTPRYLIKTRGQQVTLSCSPISGHRSVSWYQQTPGQGLQFLFEYFSETQRNKGNFPGRFSGRQFSNSRSEMNVSTLELGDSALYLCASSWDSGGETQYFGPGTRLLVL.

CDR3 region: CSARDSFRDSGELFF. CDR3 sequence (DNA): TGCAGTGCTAGAGACTCCTTCCGGGACAGCGGGGAGCTGTTTTTT. The gene calls are TRBV20-1 and TRBJ2-2; TRBD1 matches 7 bases. This CDR3 region has 15 residues. CDR1 and CDR2 from the germline V gene are DFQATT and SNEGSKA (reference sequence). The V gene end was trimmed by 0 bases and the J gene end by 7 bases; junction bases not matched to a gene: 8.

There are a few counts of this clonotype. The J gene is TRBJ2-5, the V gene TRBV2; D possibly matches TRBD1 or TRBD2 (6 bases each). The CDR3 sequence is 16 residues long. Germline assignment: CDR1 SNHLY and CDR2 FYNNEI. V dropped 8 bases and J dropped 3 bases, with 22 bases sitting between them. The CDR3 nucleotides read TGTGCCAGCGAGGGGGACTCTTCAACTGGTAAAGAGACCCAGTACTTC. This translates into CASEGDSSTGKETQYF. The whole variable domain, remainder taken from reference TRBV2 and TRBJ2-5, is EPEVTQTPSHQVTQMGQEVILRCVPISNHLYFYWYRQILGQKVEFLVSFYNNEISEKSEIFDDQFSVERPDGSNFTLKIRSTKLEDSAMYFCASEGDSSTGKETQYFGPGTRLLVL.

This clonotype was observed at least ten times. The chain carries TRBV5-6 and TRBJ2-3; the D gene is possibly TRBD2 (6 bases). The CDR3 contains 15 residues. Trimming took off 0 bases at V and 2 bases at J, with 10 bases between the two ends. Germline CDR1 is SGHDT and CDR2 is YYEEEE. In DNA form, the CDR3 reads TGTGCCAGCAGCTTGGTGGCGGGGACCACAGATACGCAGTATTTT. It specifies CASSLVAGTTDTQYF.

The genes are TRBV15 and TRBJ2-2, with D tentatively TRBD2 (5 bases). CDR3 length equals 14 residues. Germline CDR1 is LNHNV and CDR2 is YYDKDF (reference sequence). Trimming left V 0 bases short and J 7 bases short, with 9 bases between. DNA of the CDR3: TGTGCCACCAGCAGAGAGGCGGGCAGCGGGGAGCTGTTTTTT. It specifies CATSREAGSGELFF.

The sample holds a few counts of this clonotype. The rearrangement joins TRBV7-8 to TRBJ2-7; D unresolved. The germline CDR1 and CDR2 sequences are SGHVS and FQNEAQ. This CDR3 spans 12 amino acids. V was trimmed by 5 bases and J by 6 bases, leaving 11 bases between them. The CDR3 DNA sequence: TGTGCCAGCAGCCCCAAACTGGGCGAGCAGTACTTC. It codes for CASSPKLGEQYF.

This chain joins TRBV5-1 and TRBJ2-2; 7 bases are a match to TRBD1. With 1 base clipped from V and 3 bases from J, the junction kept 3 bases outside the gene matches. Germline CDR1 reads SGHRS; CDR2 reads YFSETQ. The CDR3 is 15 residues long. The CDR3 protein is CASSLTGVYTGELFF. For the CDR3, the DNA is TGCGCCAGCAGCTTGACAGGGGTATACACCGGGGAGCTGTTTTTT.

This chain connects TRBV7-2 to TRBJ2-2, with D perhaps being TRBD1 or TRBD2 (5 bases each). CDR1 is SGHTA and CDR2 is FQGNSA in the germline V gene. The CDR3 spans 17 residues. V was pared by 1 base and J by 0 bases, with 12 bases between. The CDR3 reads CASSLVGGLANTGELFF. CDR3 bases: TGTGCCAGCAGCTTAGTTGGGGGTCTAGCGAACACCGGGGAGCTGTTTTTT.

V usage is TRBV5-6 and J usage is TRBJ2-7; possibly TRBD1 for D (5 bases). CDR3 length: 12 residues. CDR1 and CDR2 from the germline V gene are SGHDT and YYEEEE. V gave up 6 bases and J gave up 7 bases, with 14 bases separating them. CDR3 residues: CASNNPGAEQYF. The CDR3 nucleotides are TGTGCCAGCAACAACCCTGGGGCTGAGCAGTACTTC.

In this sample, this clonotype turned up a few times. The V and J genes are TRBV28 and TRBJ2-1; 7 bases are shared with TRBD1. Germline trimming cut 6 bases from V and 0 bases from J; bases unmatched to any gene: 8. Germline lookup yields CDR1 MDHEN and CDR2 SYDVKM. This CDR3 is built from 16 residues. The CDR3 sequence: CASSRKNRGSYNEQFF. The CDR3, as DNA: TGTGCCAGCAGCCGTAAAAACAGGGGCTCCTACAATGAGCAGTTCTTC.

This clonotype has more than one count but fewer than ten. This chain links TRBV4-1 with TRBJ2-6; D call uncertain. Germline V CDR1 and CDR2: MGHRA, YSYEKL. The CDR3 is 19 residues long. The V gene lost 0 bases and the J gene lost 0 bases, with 15 bases spanning the gap. Here the CDR3 reads CASSQDWLGIGSGANVLTF. The CDR3 coding sequence is TGCGCCAGCAGCCAAGATTGGCTAGGAATAGGCTCTGGGGCCAACGTCCTGACTTTC.

This clonotype was observed a handful of times. The chain uses TRBV29-1 and TRBJ2-3, with 12 bases identical to TRBD2. With V trimmed by 7 bases and J by 5 bases, 7 bases remained unmatched. Germline V gene sequence: CDR1 SQVTM, CDR2 ANQGSEA. The CDR3 is made up of 14 amino acids. CDR3 DNA: TGCAGCGCCGGCACTAGCGGGGGGCAAGATACGCAGTATTTT. Translating gives CSAGTSGGQDTQYF.

This clonotype has a handful of counts. This chain connects TRBV7-2 to TRBJ2-7, with unresolved D. The CDR3 covers 13 residues. V lost 1 base and J lost 7, with 11 bases in between. Germline loops: CDR1 SGHTA, CDR2 FQGNSA. In DNA, the CDR3 is TGTGCCAGCAGCTTAGGGCCAGCGCGGGAGCAGTACTTC. Translating gives CASSLGPAREQYF.

The chain employs TRBV12-3 or TRBV12-4 and TRBJ2-1; TRBD2 matches 12 bases. The V segment lost 6 bases and the J segment 7 bases; nucleotides outside the gene matches: 7. CDR3 size: 15 residues. The CDR3 nucleotides are TGTGCCAGCAGGGATACTAGCGGGGGGCCTAATGAGCAGTTCTTC. This gives the protein CASRDTSGGPNEQFF.